This T cell receptor (beta chain) was captured in a study of blood T cell repertoires in COVID-19. Study context: Specimens from acute and convalescent COVID-19 originated in the United States, Italy and Spain. T cells, B-cell-depleted T cells, or PBMCs provided the cDNA or gDNA that served as material.

Germline CDR1 reads SEHNR; CDR2 reads FQNEAQ (reference sequence). The trim removed 5 bases at V and 2 bases at J, leaving 4 bases unmatched. The CDR3 is 15 residues long. Authors' data handling: Counts of nucleated cells, estimated from reference gene primer amplification, were obtained. Sequencing was performed with immunoSEQ multiplex PCR; in TCRdb, only in-frame clones are kept and a portion is missing. The D gene and trimming were derived from the DNA, and the V and J assignments and clone size from that table. The data contain about 45,000 clones, about 80% of them singletons. The TCR sequence derives from a human donor in a cohort sampled during active COVID-19. Sample: peripheral blood. The gene calls are TRBV7-9 and TRBJ2-1; 9 bases map to TRBD2. The CDR3 nucleotides read TGTGCCAGCAGCCCCACTAGCGGGCCCTACAATGAGCAGTTCTTC. Translating it yields CASSPTSGPYNEQFF.